This T cell receptor (beta chain) was recovered during a study of blood T cell repertoires in COVID-19. Study as a whole: In each case, the material was cDNA or gDNA derived from T cells, B-cell-depleted T cells, or PBMCs.

Original processing notes: How many nucleated cells were present was estimated from reference gene primer amplification. TCRdb keeps only in-frame clones here, not all; method: immunoSEQ multiplex PCR. D and trimming come from the DNA, and the V and J calls and clone size come from that table. The table has roughly 300,000 clones, 85% seen once. Input material: peripheral blood. This TCR derives from a human donor in a cohort sampled during active COVID-19.

The CDR3 DNA follows: TGTGCCAGCAGTAACAGCCCGAACACTGAAGCTTTCTTT. Translated, it gives CASSNSPNTEAFF. The V gene is TRBV2, the J gene TRBJ1-1, with D unclear. The V and J ends lost 5 bases and 1 base respectively, with 8 bases between them. The CDR3 is made up of 13 amino acids. Germline CDR1 reads SNHLY; CDR2 reads FYNNEI.